This T cell receptor beta chain derives from a study of blood T cells in healthy people across ages. Primed by a sample-barcoded 5' primer and a J-beta primer mix, a second PCR proceeded for 7 to 11 cycles. TCRdb analysed the 5' RACE reads with MiXCR anew, one entry per CDR3 protein. The sample has 1.5 million to 2 million distinct CDR3 sequences; approximately 39% are singletons. The receptor was isolated from a human donor in good health. The sample taken for sequencing was blood.

The CDR3 coding sequence is TGTGCCACCAGCAGGATCCCGAATACCTACGAGCAGTACTTC. It specifies CATSRIPNTYEQYF. This chain connects TRBV15 to TRBJ2-7; no definite D call. The CDR3 contains 14 residues. Germline V lookup: CDR1 LNHNV, CDR2 YYDKDF (reference sequence). Deletions cut 3 bases from V and 2 bases from J, with 11 bases between.